Listed below are T cell receptor beta chains from one sample, sequenced in a study of cytomegalovirus exposure and HLA in healthy donors. TCRdb keeps only in-frame clones here, not all; method: immunoSEQ multiplex PCR. The sample includes around 200,000 clones, 70% to 85% of them seen just once. Sequenced material: PBMCs. The receptors come from a woman aged 40 to 50 in good health and CMV-seronegative. Each CDR3 is given with its conserved first and last residue. Each record gives: clone size, V gene, J gene, D gene, CDR3 DNA, CDR3 protein. A D gene is named only where the DNA matches it firmly. Where a row states a size, it is once, few, many or the class of an expanded clone; other rows omit it.

size: once; V: TRBV5-6; J: TRBJ2-7; D: .; DNA: TGTGCCAGCAGCCTCGGGATTTCCTACGAGCAGTACTTC; CDR3: CASSLGISYEQYF
size: .; V: TRBV18; J: TRBJ1-1; D: .; DNA: TGTGCCAGCTCACCAAGCCCGGGGGATTGGGACACTGAAGCTTTCTTT; CDR3: CASSPSPGDWDTEAFF
size: .; V: TRBV5-4; J: TRBJ2-5; D: .; DNA: TGTGCCAGCAGCTTTGGCGGGGCCTTACAAGAGACCCAGTACTTC; CDR3: CASSFGGALQETQYF
size: .; V: TRBV5-4; J: TRBJ1-3; D: .; DNA: TGTGCCAGCAGTTCGCCCGATGGGTGGGCGTCTGGAAACACCATATATTTT; CDR3: CASSSPDGWASGNTIYF
size: .; V: TRBV19; J: TRBJ2-1; D: TRBD1; DNA: TGTGCCAGTAGGACAGGGGCCAATGAGCAGTTCTTC; CDR3: CASRTGANEQFF
size: .; V: TRBV5-1; J: TRBJ2-6; D: TRBD2; DNA: TGCGCCAGCAGCCAACTAGCGGGGGCTGGGGCCAACGTCCTGACTTTC; CDR3: CASSQLAGAGANVLTF
size: .; V: TRBV5-1; J: TRBJ1-4; D: TRBD1; DNA: TGCGCCAGCAGCTTGGGGACAGGAGAAAAACTGTTTTTT; CDR3: CASSLGTGEKLFF
size: .; V: TRBV6-1; J: TRBJ1-1; D: .; DNA: TGTGCCAGCAGTTCCCCGACACACATGAACACTGAAGCTTTCTTT; CDR3: CASSSPTHMNTEAFF
size: .; V: TRBV6-4; J: TRBJ2-2; D: .; DNA: TGTGCCAGCAGTGCTTTCCAGGACAGTATGAGCGGGGAGCTGTTTTTT; CDR3: CASSAFQDSMSGELFF
size: .; V: TRBV4-1; J: TRBJ2-1; D: TRBD2; DNA: TGCGCCAGCAGCCAAGAGGCGTCGCTAGCGGGGACCTACAATGAGCAGTTCTTC; CDR3: CASSQEASLAGTYNEQFF
size: few; V: TRBV4-3; J: TRBJ1-3; D: .; DNA: TGCGCCAGCAGCCAAGAGGGGCAGGGTGCAAACACCATATATTTT; CDR3: CASSQEGQGANTIYF
size: .; V: TRBV6-1; J: TRBJ1-4; D: .; DNA: TGTGCCAGCAGCGGAGTGACTAATGAAAAACTGTTTTTT; CDR3: CASSGVTNEKLFF
size: .; V: TRBV7-2; J: TRBJ1-1; D: .; DNA: TGTGCCAGCAGCCGCTGGAGTGTGAACACTGAAGCTTTCTTT; CDR3: CASSRWSVNTEAFF
size: .; V: TRBV7-3; J: TRBJ1-2; D: TRBD1; DNA: TGTGCCAGCAGACCTGACAGGGACTATGGCTACACCTTC; CDR3: CASRPDRDYGYTF
size: .; V: TRBV7-9; J: TRBJ1-2; D: .; DNA: TGTGCCAGCAGCACCTCGGGATCCAACTATGGCTACACCTTC; CDR3: CASSTSGSNYGYTF
size: .; V: TRBV6-6; J: TRBJ2-2; D: TRBD1; DNA: TGTGCCAGCAAACCTACAGGGGGCAGGAGCACCGGGGAGCTGTTTTTT; CDR3: CASKPTGGRSTGELFF
size: .; V: TRBV19; J: TRBJ1-5; D: .; DNA: TGTGCCACCAGGGAGGGTACTCGCAATCAGCCCCAGCATTTT; CDR3: CATREGTRNQPQHF
size: few; V: TRBV30; J: TRBJ2-6; D: .; DNA: TGTGCCTGGAGGGCATGGCCAGCCACCGGGAGGGCCAACGTCCTGACTTTC; CDR3: CAWRAWPATGRANVLTF
size: .; V: TRBV7-2; J: TRBJ1-1; D: .; DNA: TGTGCCAGCAGCTCTATAGGGGTCGCGGTGGGCACTGAAGCTTTCTTT; CDR3: CASSSIGVAVGTEAFF
size: .; V: TRBV4-2; J: TRBJ1-1; D: .; DNA: TGTGCCAGCAGCCAAGAGTCTCGGGACACTGAAGCTTTCTTT; CDR3: CASSQESRDTEAFF
size: .; V: TRBV15; J: TRBJ1-2; D: TRBD1; DNA: TGTGCCACCAGCAGAAGACAGGGGGCTACCTATGGCTACACCTTC; CDR3: CATSRRQGATYGYTF
size: .; V: TRBV4-3; J: TRBJ2-5; D: TRBD2; DNA: TGCGCCAGCAGCCAGCGGGGGGGACAAGTGACCCAGTACTTC; CDR3: CASSQRGGQVTQYF
size: .; V: TRBV9; J: TRBJ1-2; D: TRBD1; DNA: TGTGCCAGCAGCGTAGGAGGACAGGGGAACTATGGCTACACCTTC; CDR3: CASSVGGQGNYGYTF
size: .; V: TRBV10-2; J: TRBJ2-5; D: .; DNA: TGCGCCAGCAGTTCCATAATCACGGACAGTAAAGAGACCCAGTACTTC; CDR3: CASSSIITDSKETQYF
size: .; V: TRBV19; J: TRBJ1-3; D: .; DNA: TGTGCCAGTAGCCCCGACAGTTCTGGAAACACCATATATTTT; CDR3: CASSPDSSGNTIYF
size: .; V: TRBV9; J: TRBJ1-2; D: TRBD1; DNA: TGTGCCAGCAGCGGGACAGGGGAGTATGGCTACACCTTC; CDR3: CASSGTGEYGYTF
size: .; V: TRBV7-2; J: TRBJ1-4; D: TRBD1; DNA: TGTGCCAGCAGCCCGGGACAGGGAGGAGAAAAACTGTTTTTT; CDR3: CASSPGQGGEKLFF
size: .; V: TRBV28; J: TRBJ1-5; D: TRBD1; DNA: TGTGCCAGCGAACCAGGGGGCAATGGCAATCAGCCCCAGCATTTT; CDR3: CASEPGGNGNQPQHF
size: .; V: TRBV18; J: TRBJ1-1; D: TRBD1; DNA: TGTGCCAGCTCACCCACGCTGGGACAGGAAGCTTTCTTT; CDR3: CASSPTLGQEAFF
size: .; V: TRBV6-5; J: TRBJ2-3; D: TRBD2; DNA: TGTGCCAGCAGTTACTCCCAGCGGGGGGAGCCAGATACGCAGTATTTT; CDR3: CASSYSQRGEPDTQYF
size: .; V: TRBV11-3; J: TRBJ2-3; D: .; DNA: TGTGCCAGCAGGCCTCCGGGAGATACGCAGTATTTT; CDR3: CASRPPGDTQYF
size: many; V: TRBV5-1; J: TRBJ2-5; D: TRBD1; DNA: TGCGCCAGCAGCTTGGCCGGGACAGACCAAGAGACCCAGTACTTC; CDR3: CASSLAGTDQETQYF
size: .; V: TRBV13; J: TRBJ2-2; D: .; DNA: TGTGCCAGCAGTCCAACAGGGGGCTTGGTTCTAGCGGGGAGAACCGGGGAGCTGTTTTTT; CDR3: CASSPTGGLVLAGRTGELFF
size: .; V: TRBV20-1; J: TRBJ2-1; D: .; DNA: TGCAGTGCTTCATACAATGAGCAGTTCTTC; CDR3: CSASYNEQFF
size: .; V: TRBV27; J: TRBJ1-1; D: TRBD1; DNA: TGTGCCAGCAGTGCGACAGGGGGCGTAACTGAAGCTTTCTTT; CDR3: CASSATGGVTEAFF
size: .; V: TRBV5-4; J: TRBJ2-5; D: TRBD1; DNA: TGTGCCAGCCGCCCGGGACAGGAGAAAGAGACCCAGTACTTC; CDR3: CASRPGQEKETQYF
size: .; V: TRBV19; J: TRBJ2-1; D: TRBD2; DNA: TGTGCCACCGGGAGGGCAGCGGGAGATTACAATGAGCAGTTCTTC; CDR3: CATGRAAGDYNEQFF
size: .; V: TRBV6-1; J: TRBJ1-1; D: TRBD1; DNA: TGTGCCAGCAGGGAAGGGGGCAGGAACACTGAAGCTTTCTTT; CDR3: CASREGGRNTEAFF
size: .; V: TRBV15; J: TRBJ2-3; D: TRBD1; DNA: TGTGCCACCAGCGTCCCAACAGGGGGCATAGCAGATACGCAGTATTTT; CDR3: CATSVPTGGIADTQYF
size: .; V: TRBV2; J: TRBJ1-5; D: .; DNA: TGTGCCAGCAATTCAGGTCGTAAATTCCCCCAGCATTTT; CDR3: CASNSGRKFPQHF
size: .; V: TRBV27; J: TRBJ1-2; D: TRBD1; DNA: TGTGCCAGCAGCACCGGACAGGGGCATAACTATGGCTACACCTTC; CDR3: CASSTGQGHNYGYTF
size: .; V: TRBV2; J: TRBJ2-5; D: .; DNA: TGTGCCGGAGAGGTCCGAGAGACCCAGTACTTC; CDR3: CAGEVRETQYF
size: .; V: TRBV7-3; J: TRBJ2-3; D: TRBD2; DNA: TGTGCCAGCAGCTTACCAGCGGGGGGCACAGATACGCAGTATTTT; CDR3: CASSLPAGGTDTQYF
size: .; V: TRBV5-6; J: TRBJ2-3; D: .; DNA: TGTGCCAGCAGCACCTCGGCGGGTCTACTCACAGATACGCAGTATTTT; CDR3: CASSTSAGLLTDTQYF
size: .; V: TRBV20-1; J: TRBJ1-2; D: .; DNA: TGCAGTGCTTCCCACTCGGGCTACACCTTC; CDR3: CSASHSGYTF
size: .; V: TRBV11-2; J: TRBJ2-1; D: TRBD1; DNA: TGTGCCAGCAGCTTAGGTTTTTCGGGACAGGCCCACAATGAGCAGTTCTTC; CDR3: CASSLGFSGQAHNEQFF
size: .; V: TRBV6-1; J: TRBJ1-2; D: TRBD1; DNA: TGTGCCAGCAGTGAACTCGGACAGGGGGCGTTGAGTAACTATGGCTACACCTTC; CDR3: CASSELGQGALSNYGYTF
size: .; V: TRBV7-9; J: TRBJ1-1; D: .; DNA: TGTTCCAGCAGCTGGCCCAACACTGAAGCTTTCTTT; CDR3: CSSSWPNTEAFF
size: .; V: TRBV5-1; J: TRBJ1-2; D: .; DNA: TGCGCCAGCAGCTCTCCACACGATGGCTACACCTTC; CDR3: CASSSPHDGYTF
size: .; V: TRBV10-3; J: TRBJ2-2; D: TRBD1; DNA: TGTGCCATCTGGACAGGGGGCGACACCGGGGAGCTGTTTTTT; CDR3: CAIWTGGDTGELFF
size: .; V: TRBV28; J: TRBJ1-2; D: .; DNA: TGTGCCAGCAGTCCTCACAGGGATGGCTACACCTTC; CDR3: CASSPHRDGYTF
size: .; V: TRBV11-1; J: TRBJ1-1; D: .; DNA: TGTGCCAGCAGCTCTACAGGGAAGGGCACTGAAGCTTTCTTT; CDR3: CASSSTGKGTEAFF
size: .; V: TRBV5-1; J: TRBJ1-2; D: .; DNA: TGCGCCAGCAGCTCGGACACAGGTGGCTACACCTTC; CDR3: CASSSDTGGYTF
size: .; V: TRBV6-5; J: TRBJ2-7; D: .; DNA: TGTGCCAGCAGCACGGGCTCCTACGAGCAGTACTTC; CDR3: CASSTGSYEQYF
size: .; V: TRBV5-1; J: TRBJ1-4; D: .; DNA: TGCGCCAGCAGCTTGGGGTTACAGGGCGGGAATGAAAAACTGTTTTTT; CDR3: CASSLGLQGGNEKLFF
size: .; V: TRBV6-5; J: TRBJ1-2; D: .; DNA: TGTGCCAGCAGTAAACAGGAGAACTATGGCTACACCTTC; CDR3: CASSKQENYGYTF
size: .; V: TRBV7-9; J: TRBJ1-4; D: .; DNA: TGTGCCACCCCGACCGGGAGTCACGGCGAAAAACTGTTTTTT; CDR3: CATPTGSHGEKLFF